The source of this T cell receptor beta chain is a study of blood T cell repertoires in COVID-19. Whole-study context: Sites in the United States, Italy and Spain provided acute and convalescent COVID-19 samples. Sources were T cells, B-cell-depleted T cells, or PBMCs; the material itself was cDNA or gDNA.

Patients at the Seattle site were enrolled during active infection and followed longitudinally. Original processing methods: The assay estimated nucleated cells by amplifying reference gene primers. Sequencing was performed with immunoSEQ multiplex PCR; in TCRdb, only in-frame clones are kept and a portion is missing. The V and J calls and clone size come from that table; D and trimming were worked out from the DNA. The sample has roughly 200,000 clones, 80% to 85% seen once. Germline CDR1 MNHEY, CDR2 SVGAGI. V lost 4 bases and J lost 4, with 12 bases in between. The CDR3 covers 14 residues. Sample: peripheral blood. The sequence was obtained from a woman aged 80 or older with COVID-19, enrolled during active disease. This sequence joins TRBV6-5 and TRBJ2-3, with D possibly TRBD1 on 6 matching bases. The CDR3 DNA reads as TGTGCCAGCAGTTCCCCCAGGGGACCAGATACGCAGTATTTT. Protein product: CASSSPRGPDTQYF.